The clone carrying this TCR beta chain has at least ten counts. Its antigen is still unknown. The read falls 3 residues short of the CDR3 end, and the missing part is taken from the germline J gene. These data belong to a study of T cell clonality in common variable immunodeficiency. Overall study findings and caveats: CVID subjects showed higher TCRbeta clonality than healthy controls. Common variable immunodeficiency TCR beta sequences reportedly had fewer deletions and N-nucleotide insertions.

TCRdb's copy holds only in-frame clones and misses some; the assay was immunoSEQ multiplex PCR. Sampling found 25,000 to 35,000 clones, none seen once. The V gene's germline CDR1 is SGHVS and CDR2 FNYEAQ. V lost 2 bases and J lost 0; bases outside the gene matches: 7. The CDR3 has 17 amino acids. This clonotype was obtained from a person aged 18 to 70 in good health. The chain employs TRBV7-6 and TRBJ2-3; TRBD2 agrees at 8 bases. The sequenced sample was peripheral blood mononuclear cells. The sequenced part of the CDR3 DNA is TGTGCCAGCAGCTTATATCCAGCGGGGGAAAGCACAGATACG. Protein product: CASSLYPAGESTDT. The complete CDR3 protein is CASSLYPAGESTDTQYF.